This T cell receptor beta chain was sequenced during a study of beta chain features in type 1 diabetes. Study observations and caveats: Small HLA sub-analyses could not settle whether HLA shapes TCRB rearrangement.

The sample holds a few counts of this clone. Its antigen is unidentified. Every sorted population was more than 95% pure. Expressed TCRB transcripts got sequenced, as all isolated RNA was reverse transcribed. Some clones are missing from TCRdb's copy, which holds only in-frame ones; the method was immunoSEQ multiplex PCR. The profile shows 620,000 or so clones, around 16% of them singletons. Germline values: CDR1 MNHEY, CDR2 SVGAGI. The CDR3 spans 15 residues. The V end was cut by 0 bases, the J end by 2 bases, with 11 bases between. Sequenced: naive CD4+ T cells from blood. The V gene is TRBV6-5, the J gene TRBJ2-7; D unresolved. The receptor was isolated from a young man in good health. DNA for the CDR3: TGTGCCAGCAGTTACTCGAGGACGCCCACCTACGAGCAGTACTTC. It is translated as CASSYSRTPTYEQYF.